This T cell receptor (beta chain) was recovered during a study of CXCR3-negative and CXCR3-positive naive CD8 T cells. Overall study results and limits: In both naive subsets diversity was comparably high, whereas memory CD8+ cells showed much lower diversity.

The TRB cDNA libraries were prepared by 5' RACE with UMI labels. TCRdb reprocessed the 5' RACE reads and keeps a single row for each CDR3 protein, giving no DNA. The specimen's table records 46,000 or so distinct CDR3 sequences. Notes on this clonotype: Its antigen is undetermined.

Identification of naive CD8+ T cells rested on CD45RO-CCR7+CD27+CD95- status. The CDR3 loop spans 12 amino acids. CDR1 is MDHEN and CDR2 is SYDVKM in the germline V gene. This TCR came from a human donor in good health. Some clones in this sample may be carry-over from other donors' samples. Material for sequencing was naive CXCR3- CD8+ T cells from blood. The subset: CD45RO-CCR7+CD27+CD95- naive CD8+ T cells lacking CXCR3 (TNR3-). V is TRBV28 and J is TRBJ2-7. CDR3 amino acids: CASSLADYEQYF.